This T cell receptor beta chain was profiled in a study of Ad26.COV2.S vaccination and SARS-CoV-2 variants. Study-level background: Among those in the COV1001 Ad26.COV2.S trial arm was the donor.

The treatment is: approximately 18 received Ad26.COV2.S at low or high dose, single or two shots; 5 received placebo; per-sample allocation not given. Specimen acquisition occurred on day 63 following the initial vaccine or placebo injection. This clone was seen a few times. The CDR3 loop spans 15 amino acids. Germline V gene lookup returns CDR1 SGHTA and CDR2 FQGTGA. Deletions cut 1 base from V and 7 bases from J, with 16 bases between. Method: immunoSEQ multiplex PCR; TCRdb's copy keeps in-frame clones and lacks some. The sample gives 300,000 to 400,000 clones, roughly 90% of which show up once; 6.4% is in the top ten.

The sequenced sample was peripheral blood, obtained in a trial of Ad26.COV2.S vaccine versus placebo. The TCR was taken from a person aged 18-60 years who received the Ad26.COV2.S COVID-19 vaccine or a placebo. This chain links TRBV7-3 with TRBJ1-2; the D is unclear. This chain's CDR3 is CASSLSVTPEGGYTF. CDR3 sequence (DNA): TGTGCCAGCAGCTTAAGCGTGACACCTGAAGGTGGCTACACCTTC.